Below are 21 T cell receptor beta chains sequenced from a single sample in a study of shared clonotypes between healthy human individuals (dated by TCRdb to between 2020 and 2021). Receptors were amplified or captured by the immunoSEQ multiplex PCR assay. TCRdb provides this immuneACCESS table in a form limited to in-frame rearrangements. Some clones are lacking; in checked studies, under half of them reflect an unresolved V gene, and why the rest are absent is not known. In all, the sample holds about 2.3 million clones, and 80% to 95% of those were seen once. 0.37% of the sample is taken by the ten largest. The sequenced material came from naive CD4+ T cells from PBMCs. The sample's cell subset or site, from its label and the paper: CD45RA+ positively selected. The receptor set was obtained from a man younger than 35 in good health. Some clones in this sample may be carry-over from other donors' samples.

CDR3 loop: CASSLSGGIGEQYF. For the CDR3, the DNA is TGTGCCAGCAGCTTGAGCGGCGGGATTGGCGAGCAGTACTTC. The chain couples TRBV5-6 to TRBJ2-7; TRBD2 might be the D (6 bases). Germline V CDR1 and CDR2: SGHDT, YYEEEE. The CDR3 is 14 residues long. Trimming took 1 base from V and 6 from J, leaving 14 bases between them.

The chain joins TRBV11-2 to TRBJ2-7, with 9 bases lining up with TRBD1. The CDR3 sequence is 15 residues long. CDR1 is SGHAT and CDR2 is FQNNGV in the germline V gene. V lost 1 base, J lost 5 bases, and 6 bases stayed unmatched. CDR3 nucleotides: TGTGCCAGCAGCTTAGTCCGGGGACAGGGCCACGAGCAGTACTTC. Translation gives CASSLVRGQGHEQYF.

J is TRBJ1-1 and V is TRBV6-6; a possible D gene is TRBD1 (5 bases). In germline, CDR1 is MNHNY, CDR2 SVGAGI (reference sequence). Trimming shortened V by 0 bases and J by 4 bases, and 15 bases separated the two germline ends. The CDR3 is made up of 16 amino acids. In DNA form, the CDR3 reads TGTGCCAGCAGTTACTCGCGGGGGTCTCCAGCCACTGAAGCTTTCTTT. Protein sequence: CASSYSRGSPATEAFF.

The gene calls are TRBV7-9 and TRBJ2-1; no clear D gene. Looked up from germline, CDR1 is SEHNR and CDR2 is FQNEAQ (reference sequence). The germline V and J ends were trimmed by 5 bases and 2 bases, with 4 bases remaining between them. The CDR3 length is 12 residues. The CDR3 bases are TGTGCCAGCAGCCAGGCCTACAATGAGCAGTTCTTC. Translating gives CASSQAYNEQFF.

The V call is TRBV28, the J call TRBJ2-7; perhaps TRBD2 as D (5 bases). The CDR3 loop spans 16 amino acids. The germline CDR1 and CDR2 sequences are MDHEN and SYDVKM. Trimming shortened V by 7 bases and J by 2 bases, and 21 bases separated the two germline ends. The CDR3 DNA reads as TGTGCCAGCACCCCCGGGGTCTACGGGTTGCCCTACGAGCAGTACTTC. It encodes CASTPGVYGLPYEQYF.

V gene TRBV7-6 combines with J gene TRBJ2-1; D is possibly TRBD1 (6 bases). Germline V gene lookup returns CDR1 SGHVS and CDR2 FNYEAQ. The ends were cut back, 6 bases at V and 7 bases at J, with 19 bases in the middle. The CDR3 has 15 residues. This CDR3 is CASSPLGATGNEQFF. The CDR3 DNA sequence: TGTGCCAGCAGTCCGTTGGGGGCCACAGGGAATGAGCAGTTCTTC.

The chain couples TRBV7-9 to TRBJ2-2, with 14 bases aligning to TRBD2. The CDR3 is made up of 19 amino acids. V lost 4 bases to trimming and J lost 1 base; unmatched junction nucleotides: 8. In germline, CDR1 is SEHNR, CDR2 FQNEAQ (reference sequence). The CDR3 here is CASSSPGLAGVWNTGELFF. The DNA of the CDR3 is TGTGCCAGCAGCTCCCCGGGACTAGCGGGAGTATGGAACACCGGGGAGCTGTTTTTT.

The chain is built from TRBV7-6 and TRBJ2-3; maybe TRBD2 (6 bases). V dropped 7 bases and J dropped 5 bases, with 22 bases sitting between them. The CDR3 is 16 residues long. Germline V gene data show CDR1 as SGHVS and CDR2 as FNYEAQ. CDR3 residues: CASKPRRRAEGDTQYF. The CDR3 nucleotides read TGTGCCAGCAAACCAAGGCGGAGGGCCGAGGGAGATACGCAGTATTTT.

This rearrangement joins TRBV5-6 to TRBJ1-5; D may be TRBD1 (5 bases). There are 14 residues in the CDR3. CDR1 is SGHDT and CDR2 is YYEEEE in the germline V gene. V lost 1 base, J lost 5 bases, and 10 bases lay in between. The CDR3 protein is CASSLRGGHQPQHF. CDR3 in DNA: TGTGCCAGCAGCTTGCGCGGGGGTCATCAGCCCCAGCATTTT.

The CDR3: CASSRPLNEKLFF. Here the CDR3 DNA reads TGTGCCAGCAGCCGACCGCTTAATGAAAAACTGTTTTTT. The chain carries TRBV28 and TRBJ1-4; D is undetermined. The V gene lost 6 bases and the J gene lost 4 bases, with 9 bases spanning the gap. This CDR3 has 13 amino acids. Germline values: CDR1 MDHEN, CDR2 SYDVKM.

The genes are TRBV2 and TRBJ2-3; TRBD1 matches at 8 bases. Unmatched junction bases numbered 7, after V lost 5 bases and J lost 9 bases. The CDR3 spans 13 residues. In germline, CDR1 is SNHLY, CDR2 FYNNEI. Written as DNA, the CDR3 is TGTGCCAGCAGTTTAAGTGGACAGGGCACGCAGTATTTT. Protein sequence: CASSLSGQGTQYF.

The chain couples TRBV5-1 to TRBJ2-7, with 7 bases identical to TRBD1. CDR1 and CDR2 (germline): SGHRS, YFSETQ. The CDR3 totals 15 residues. V lost 0 bases to trimming and J lost 3 bases; unmatched junction nucleotides: 6. The CDR3 sequence is CASSLVTGINYEQYF. Written as DNA, the CDR3 is TGCGCCAGCAGCTTGGTGACAGGGATCAACTACGAGCAGTACTTC.

This chain joins TRBV7-3 and TRBJ1-1; D gene ambiguous. This CDR3 is 13 amino acids long. The germline V gene encodes CDR1 SGHTA and CDR2 FQGTGA. Trimming stripped 3 bases from V and 3 bases from J, with 8 bases between. The chain's CDR3 is CASSFRRDTEAFF. CDR3 coding DNA: TGTGCCAGCAGCTTTCGCCGGGACACTGAAGCTTTCTTT.

The V gene is TRBV6-5, the J gene TRBJ1-3; D call uncertain. Germline loops: CDR1 MNHEY, CDR2 SVGAGI. V was shortened by 6 bases and J by 4 bases, with 16 bases between the two germline ends. The CDR3 consists of 15 residues. This CDR3 reads CASSLSGLFGNTIYF. The CDR3 region has the DNA TGTGCCAGCAGCCTTTCTGGTTTGTTCGGAAACACCATATATTTT.

V gene TRBV6-4 combines with J gene TRBJ2-7, with D tentatively TRBD1 or TRBD2 (5 bases each). Germline V gene data show CDR1 as MRHNA and CDR2 as SNTAGT. The V gene lost 4 bases and the J gene lost 3 bases, with 19 bases spanning the gap. The CDR3 extends over 16 amino acids. CDR3 DNA sequence: TGTGCCAGCAGTGGGGGGTATACCCCTCTCCGCTACGAGCAGTACTTC. Translation gives CASSGGYTPLRYEQYF.

The chain is built from TRBV28 and TRBJ2-7; D is perhaps TRBD1 (6 bases). Trimming stripped 6 bases from V and 5 bases from J, with 11 bases between. The CDR3 loop spans 12 amino acids. CDR1 and CDR2 (germline): MDHEN, SYDVKM. CDR3 loop: CASRQGSDEQYF. Written as DNA, the CDR3 is TGTGCCAGCAGACAGGGAAGTGACGAGCAGTACTTC.

This sequence joins TRBV4-2 and TRBJ1-4; the D is unclear. V was clipped by 1 base and J by 8 bases, with 14 bases between them. Germline CDR1 reads LGHNA; CDR2 reads YNFKEQ. This CDR3 is built from 15 residues. For the CDR3, the DNA is TGTGCCAGCAGCCAAGGTTCGCGGCTAACCGAAAAACTGTTTTTT. Amino acids: CASSQGSRLTEKLFF.

CDR3 sequence: CASSVTSSGNEQFF. The CDR3 DNA is TGTGCCAGCAGCGTAACTAGCTCGGGCAATGAGCAGTTCTTC. This chain uses TRBV9 with TRBJ2-1, with D maybe TRBD2 (6 bases). Germline lookup yields CDR1 SGDLS and CDR2 YYNGEE. There are 14 residues in the CDR3. The V end lost 1 base, the J end lost 6 bases, and 11 bases lay between the germline ends.

Written as DNA, the CDR3 is TGTGCCATCAGTGATAGGACTAGCGGGGTCAGCTCCTACGAGCAGTACTTC. Its translation is CAISDRTSGVSSYEQYF. This chain connects TRBV10-3 to TRBJ2-7, with 12 positions matching TRBD2. V gave up 3 bases and J gave up 0 bases; unmatched junction bases: 6. CDR1 and CDR2 (germline): ENHRY, SYGVKD. The CDR3 is 17 residues long.

Remarks on this clone: This sample includes further DNA sequences coding for the same CDR3. In DNA, the CDR3 is TGTGCCAGCAGCGTGACAGGGACCGGGGAGCTGTTTTTT. Encoded protein: CASSVTGTGELFF. This sequence joins TRBV9 and TRBJ2-2; 7 nucleotides line up with TRBD1. V lost 2 bases to trimming and J lost 5 bases; unmatched junction nucleotides: 0. This CDR3 region has 13 residues. CDR1 is SGDLS, CDR2 YYNGEE, per germline.

The chain employs TRBV7-9 and TRBJ2-2, with 12 bases that match TRBD2. CDR3 length: 18 residues. The junction had 10 bases not matched to a gene; V was cut back by 5 bases and J by 3 bases. Germline V lookup: CDR1 SEHNR, CDR2 FQNEAQ (reference sequence). The CDR3 region has the DNA TGTGCCAGCAGCCCTCGTCGGCTAGCGGGAGGGGACACCGGGGAGCTGTTTTTT. This translates into CASSPRRLAGGDTGELFF.